The T cell receptor beta chain under discussion was sequenced for a study of T cells after yellow fever vaccination. Study-wide context: When fractions had low cell numbers, they were prepared with SMART-Seq v4 Ultra Low Input.

Study findings and constraints: Shared CD4/CD8 clonotypes were a small share, likely from convergent recombination.

The V gene lost 5 bases and the J gene lost 8 bases, with 12 bases spanning the gap. The CDR3 totals 12 residues. The germline V gene encodes CDR1 SGHAT and CDR2 FQNNGV. This clonotype has a count of ten or more. What it recognizes is unknown. One entry per CDR3 protein, called by TCRdb with MiXCR from the 5' RACE reads. The profile shows 200,000 or so distinct CDR3 sequences, roughly 6.2% of them singletons. The chain joins TRBV11-2 to TRBJ2-5; D gene ambiguous. Here the sequenced sample was CD4+ T cells sorted from PBMCs, taken on the day of the yellow fever booster vaccination. This TCR was sampled from a man aged 30-40 years who received the YFV17D yellow fever vaccine. The CDR3 region has the DNA TGTGCCAGCAGCCCACAAAGAGACACCCAGTACTTC. Protein sequence: CASSPQRDTQYF.